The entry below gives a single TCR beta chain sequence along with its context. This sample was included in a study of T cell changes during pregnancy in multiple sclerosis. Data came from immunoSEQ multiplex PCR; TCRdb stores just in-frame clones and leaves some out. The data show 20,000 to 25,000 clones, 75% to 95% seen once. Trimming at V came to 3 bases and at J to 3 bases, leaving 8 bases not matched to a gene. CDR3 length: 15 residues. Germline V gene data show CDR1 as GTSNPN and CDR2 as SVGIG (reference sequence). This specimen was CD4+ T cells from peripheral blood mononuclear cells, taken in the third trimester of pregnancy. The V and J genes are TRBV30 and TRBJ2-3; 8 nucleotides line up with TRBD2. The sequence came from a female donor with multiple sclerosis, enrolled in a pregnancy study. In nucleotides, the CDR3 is TGTGCCTGGAGCCCGGGGGGGTCTCGTACAGATACGCAGTATTTT. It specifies CAWSPGGSRTDTQYF.